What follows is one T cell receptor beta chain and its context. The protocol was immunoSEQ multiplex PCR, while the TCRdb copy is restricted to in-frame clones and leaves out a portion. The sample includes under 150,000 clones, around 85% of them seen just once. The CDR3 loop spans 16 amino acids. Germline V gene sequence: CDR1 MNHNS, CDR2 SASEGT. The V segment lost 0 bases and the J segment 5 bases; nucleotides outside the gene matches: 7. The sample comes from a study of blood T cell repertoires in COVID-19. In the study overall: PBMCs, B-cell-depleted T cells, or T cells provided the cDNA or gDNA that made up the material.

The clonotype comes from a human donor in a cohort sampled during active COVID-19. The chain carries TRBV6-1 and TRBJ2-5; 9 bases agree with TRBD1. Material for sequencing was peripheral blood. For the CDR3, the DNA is TGTGCCAGCAGTGAAGCGACGGGACAGGGCGGGGAGACCCAGTACTTC. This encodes CASSEATGQGGETQYF.